Below are 10 T cell receptor beta chains sequenced from a single sample in a study of T cell responses to AZD1222 COVID-19 vaccine. Profiled with immunoSEQ multiplex PCR; TCRdb holds only in-frame clones, not every one. Of some 170,000 clones listed, around 94% are singletons. The sequenced sample was peripheral blood, obtained 28 days after the second AZD1222 dose. These receptors were collected from an adult who received the AZD1222 COVID-19 vaccine.

The gene calls are TRBV12-3 or TRBV12-4 and TRBJ2-7; D is unresolved. Trimming shortened V by 5 bases and J by 6 bases, and 14 bases separated the two germline ends. The CDR3 is 13 amino acids. This CDR3 is CASSRAPLSEQYF. CDR3 in DNA: TGTGCCAGCAGTCGGGCCCCCTTGTCCGAGCAGTACTTC.

Only one count was recorded for this clone. This chain uses TRBV5-4 with TRBJ2-1; no definite D call. The V gene lost 4 bases and the J gene lost 6 bases, with 8 bases spanning the gap. Looked up from germline, CDR1 is SGHNT and CDR2 is YYREEE (reference sequence). CDR3 length: 12 amino acids. DNA for the CDR3: TGTGCCAGCAGCGGGAAAGTCAATGAGCAGTTCTTC. This sequence encodes CASSGKVNEQFF.

The chain uses TRBV19 and TRBJ2-2, with D possibly being TRBD1 or TRBD2 (5 bases each). CDR1 and CDR2 (germline): LNHDA, SQIVND (reference sequence). With 4 bases removed from V and 2 bases from J, the gap between germline ends came to 14 bases. The CDR3 sequence is 16 residues long. The DNA of the CDR3 is TGTGCCAGTAGTAACCGGGAAACAGGCAACACCGGGGAGCTGTTTTTT. This sequence encodes CASSNRETGNTGELFF.

The chain combines TRBV7-2 with TRBJ2-1; D gene unclear. The germline gives CDR1 SGHTA, CDR2 FQGNSA. V gave up 2 bases and J gave up 5 bases, with 7 bases separating them. This CDR3 has 13 amino acids. The CDR3 coding sequence is TGTGCCAGCAGCTTAATACACCACAATGAGCAGTTCTTC. Translated, it gives CASSLIHHNEQFF.

V gene TRBV28 combines with J gene TRBJ1-3; no clear D. This CDR3 has 14 amino acids. CDR1 and CDR2 (germline): MDHEN, SYDVKM. The germline V and J ends were trimmed by 2 bases and 1 base, with 6 bases remaining between them. The CDR3 nucleotides read TGTGCCAGCAGTTTACCGGGTTCTGGAAACACCATATATTTT. As protein: CASSLPGSGNTIYF.

The chain recombines TRBV20-1 with TRBJ2-5, with D possibly TRBD2 on 6 matching bases. Trimming stripped 3 bases from V and 0 bases from J, with 23 bases between. Germline V gives CDR1 DFQATT, CDR2 SNEGSKA (reference sequence). The CDR3 extends over 18 amino acids. The DNA of the CDR3 is TGCAGTGCTAGTGGTACCTGGTGGACTACACCAAACCAAGAGACCCAGTACTTC. Protein: CSASGTWWTTPNQETQYF.

The CDR3 region is CASSSGLAGVVEQFF. The CDR3 DNA sequence: TGTGCCAGTAGTTCCGGACTAGCGGGAGTGGTTGAGCAGTTCTTC. The chain employs TRBV19 and TRBJ2-1; 13 bases line up with TRBD2. This CDR3 has 15 amino acids. V lost 5 bases to trimming and J lost 9 bases; unmatched junction nucleotides: 7. Germline assignment: CDR1 LNHDA and CDR2 SQIVND (reference sequence).

This chain links TRBV4-1 with TRBJ2-1; no clear D gene. The CDR3 extends over 13 amino acids. Looked up from germline, CDR1 is MGHRA and CDR2 is YSYEKL. V was shortened by 3 bases and J by 7 bases, with 10 bases between the two germline ends. CDR3 loop: CASSHYSGNEQFF. The CDR3 DNA sequence: TGCGCCAGCAGCCATTATAGTGGAAATGAGCAGTTCTTC.

The chain uses TRBV12-3 or TRBV12-4 and TRBJ2-1, with 8 bases aligning to TRBD2. CDR3 length equals 13 residues. Trimming cost V 8 bases and J 4 bases; bases outside gene matches: 4. CDR3 amino acids: CASFSGIYNEQFF. Here the CDR3 DNA reads TGTGCCAGCTTTAGCGGGATATACAATGAGCAGTTCTTC.

This clone was observed a single time. The chain couples TRBV7-9 to TRBJ1-6; 7 bases line up with TRBD1. The V segment lost 5 bases and the J segment 7 bases; nucleotides outside the gene matches: 8. This CDR3 spans 15 amino acids. CDR1 SEHNR and CDR2 FQNEAQ come from the germline V gene (reference sequence). The CDR3 DNA sequence: TGTGCCAGCAGCCCAGGGGGAGGGAGAAATTCACCCCTCCACTTT. Protein sequence: CASSPGGGRNSPLHF.